The source of this T cell receptor beta chain is a study of blood T cell repertoires in COVID-19. Germline CDR1 KGHDR, CDR2 SFDVKD. The CDR3 contains 14 residues. The germline V and J ends were trimmed by 4 bases and 3 bases, with 10 bases remaining between them. As handled by the study authors: Estimation of nucleated cell counts was performed using reference gene primer amplification. Sequenced by immunoSEQ multiplex PCR; TCRdb stores in-frame clones only, minus some. That table gives V, J and clone size, and the DNA gave D and trimming. The table shows around 160,000 clones, with more than 75% occurring only once.

The sequencing sample was made of PBMCs or T cells enriched from blood (not recorded which). This chain connects TRBV24-1 to TRBJ2-3; the D is unclear. The receptor comes from a man aged 35 to 55 who had recovered from COVID-19. Here the CDR3 DNA reads TGTGCCACCAGTGACGTGTCGCGAACAGATACGCAGTATTTT. It yields the protein CATSDVSRTDTQYF.